The 2 T cell receptor beta chains below all came from one sample that was sequenced in a study of CD8 T cells in ankylosing spondylitis. One entry per CDR3 protein results from TCRdb running MiXCR on the 5' RACE reads. The sample lists fewer than 250,000 distinct CDR3 sequences; roughly 25% were seen once. Sequencing input: blood, either unsorted or a sorted T cell fraction (not recorded which). These receptor sequences come from a male donor with ankylosing spondylitis or in good health (not recorded which).

The table lists this clonotype with many counts. The genes are TRBV20-1 and TRBJ2-5; 8 bases fit TRBD2. The germline V gene has CDR1 DFQATT and CDR2 SNEGSKA (reference sequence). CDR3 length equals 15 residues. V trimming: 4 bases; J trimming: 0 bases; junction bases outside the gene matches: 7. CDR3 coding DNA: TGCAGTGCTAAAGGACTAGCAGATTACCAAGAGACCCAGTACTTC. This sequence encodes CSAKGLADYQETQYF.

This clonotype occurred many times. The rearrangement links TRBV5-1 to TRBJ2-7; 10 positions agree with TRBD2. From germline, CDR1 is SGHRS and CDR2 YFSETQ. The V and J ends lost 4 bases and 6 bases, in that order; junction bases with no gene match: 7. The length of the CDR3 is 14 residues. The CDR3 DNA reads as TGCGCCAGCAGCCCCACTAGCGGGAACTCCGAGCAGTACTTC. Amino acid sequence: CASSPTSGNSEQYF.